This T cell receptor (beta chain) emerged from a study of OX40 agonist ivuxolimab in advanced cancers. The overall study: Patients received ivuxolimab, an agonistic anti-OX40 (CD134) antibody. From about 23 to 85 years was the age range, with a mean of roughly 64 years, and roughly 83% were male. One hepatocellular carcinoma and a couple of cutaneous melanoma patients partially responded.

Profiled with immunoSEQ multiplex PCR; TCRdb holds only in-frame clones, not every one. The table records some 60,000 clones, around 87% of them present only once. The length of the CDR3 is 15 residues. Germline CDR1 reads MNHEY; CDR2 reads SVGAGI. Trimming stripped 2 bases from V and 7 bases from J, with 18 bases between. This chain joins TRBV6-5 and TRBJ2-7, with D unclear. The clonotype originates from an adult with an advanced solid tumor such as melanoma, head and neck, liver or kidney cancer. The starting material was CD4+ or CD8+ T cells sorted from blood, obtained in a trial of the OX40 agonist ivuxolimab. The CDR3 sequence: CASSYPGNPFGEQYF. The CDR3 DNA reads TGTGCCAGCAGTTACCCGGGTAACCCCTTTGGGGAGCAGTACTTC.